Each of the 31 T cell receptor beta chains below was sequenced from the same sample in a study of shared clonotypes between healthy human individuals. Only in-frame clones appear in the TCRdb table, and some are missing; sequencing was by immunoSEQ multiplex PCR. The repertoire includes approximately 590,000 clones, just under 97% of them detected once, and 0.11% sits in the top ten. Positive CCR7 selection of CD45RO-negative cells yielded the naive CD8 cells, and terminally differentiated effector memory CD45RA+ cells were excluded. The sequenced sample was naive CD8+ T cells sorted from blood. All receptors come from a woman in her twenties or thirties in good health.

DNA of the CDR3: TGTGCCAGCAGTGCACCCAGCGAGCAGTACTTC. Translating gives CASSAPSEQYF. The rearrangement joins TRBV6-1 to TRBJ2-7, with no clear D. Germline V gene lookup returns CDR1 MNHNS and CDR2 SASEGT. There are 11 residues in the CDR3. V shed 4 bases and J shed 6 bases, with 7 bases lying between them.

As regards this clone: This CDR3 is also generated by other DNA sequences in the sample. This chain uses TRBV27 with TRBJ2-1, with 10 nucleotides matching TRBD2. The length of the CDR3 is 15 residues. Trimming cost V 6 bases and J 4 bases; bases outside gene matches: 6. The germline CDR1 and CDR2 sequences are MNHEY and SMNVEV (reference sequence). The CDR3 here is CASSLAGVGYNEQFF. The CDR3 nucleotides are TGTGCCAGCAGCCTAGCGGGAGTGGGGTACAATGAGCAGTTCTTC.

This chain connects TRBV15 to TRBJ1-5; no definite D call. Germline CDR1 reads LNHNV; CDR2 reads YYDKDF (reference sequence). The CDR3 has 16 residues. The germline V and J ends were trimmed by 3 bases and 5 bases, with 17 bases remaining between them. The CDR3 nucleotides are TGTGCCACCAGCAGTCTAGCCGACTCCTTATATCAGCCCCAGCATTTT. Protein sequence: CATSSLADSLYQPQHF.

A note on this clone: Other DNA sequences within the sample encode an identical CDR3. This chain connects TRBV27 to TRBJ2-7; 10 nucleotides align to TRBD1. This CDR3 is 14 amino acids long. Per the germline V gene, CDR1 is MNHEY and CDR2 is SMNVEV (reference sequence). V dropped 5 bases and J dropped 4; count of bases not matched to a gene: 5. The CDR3 region has the DNA TGTGCCAGCAGTCCCGGGACAGGGGTTTACGAGCAGTACTTC. Encoded protein: CASSPGTGVYEQYF.

This clone was picked up one time. J is TRBJ2-7 and V is TRBV11-2; no firm D call. This CDR3 is 16 amino acids long. The germline gives CDR1 SGHAT, CDR2 FQNNGV. V was cut by 0 bases and J by 0 bases, with 12 bases left in between. The DNA of the CDR3 is TGTGCCAGCAGCTTAGATTATCGGAGTCCCTCCTACGAGCAGTACTTC. This translates into CASSLDYRSPSYEQYF.

This chain links TRBV7-8 with TRBJ2-1; perhaps TRBD2 as D (6 bases). With 5 bases removed from V and 5 bases from J, the gap between germline ends came to 10 bases. This CDR3 has 13 amino acids. Germline V gene data show CDR1 as SGHVS and CDR2 as FQNEAQ. CDR3 nucleotides: TGTGCCAGCAGCCCGCGGGGAAACAATGAGCAGTTCTTC. Translation gives CASSPRGNNEQFF.

The chain has TRBV7-9 and TRBJ2-3; unclear D gene. Germline V gene sequence: CDR1 SEHNR, CDR2 FQNEAQ (reference sequence). CDR3 length: 16 amino acids. The V gene lost 4 bases and the J gene lost 0 bases, with 14 bases spanning the gap. CDR3 sequence: CASSSGPNYSTDTQYF. CDR3 DNA sequence: TGTGCCAGCAGCTCCGGGCCCAATTATAGCACAGATACGCAGTATTTT.

This chain uses TRBV2 with TRBJ2-7; 8 positions agree with TRBD1. The CDR3 totals 14 residues. Germline CDR1 and CDR2: SNHLY and FYNNEI. The V segment lost 3 bases and the J segment 7 bases; nucleotides outside the gene matches: 8. CDR3 in amino acids: CASSEPGGVGEQYF. The CDR3 nucleotides are TGTGCCAGCAGTGAGCCAGGGGGCGTTGGAGAGCAGTACTTC. The variable domain in full, with the rest retrieved from reference TRBV2 and TRBJ2-7, is EPEVTQTPSHQVTQMGQEVILRCVPISNHLYFYWYRQILGQKVEFLVSFYNNEISEKSEIFDDQFSVERPDGSNFTLKIRSTKLEDSAMYFCASSEPGGVGEQYFGPGTRLTVT.

V gene TRBV7-9 combines with J gene TRBJ2-7; D could derive from TRBD1 or TRBD2 (5 bases each). Germline V gene lookup returns CDR1 SEHNR and CDR2 FQNEAQ (reference sequence). The CDR3 spans 13 residues. V was clipped by 5 bases and J by 4 bases, with 12 bases between them. The CDR3, as DNA: TGTGCCAGCAGCCCTGGGGACGCGTACGAGCAGTACTTC. Protein product: CASSPGDAYEQYF. The complete variable domain, with remaining parts taken from reference TRBV7-9 and TRBJ2-7, reads DTGVSQNPRHKITKRGQNVTFRCDPISEHNRLYWYRQTLGQGPEFLTYFQNEAQLEKSRLLSDRFSAERPKGSFSTLEIQRTEQGDSAMYLCASSPGDAYEQYFGPGTRLTVT.

Of note for this clone: Within the sample, other DNA sequences also encode this same CDR3. The V gene is TRBV15, the J gene TRBJ1-1; D uncertain. The CDR3 is 14 residues long. The germline V gene encodes CDR1 LNHNV and CDR2 YYDKDF (reference sequence). Trimming pared 5 bases from V and 2 bases from J, leaving 12 bases between. DNA for the CDR3: TGTGCCACCAGCTCCAGGACGGGTAACACTGAAGCTTTCTTT. The encoded protein is CATSSRTGNTEAFF.

The chain employs TRBV9 and TRBJ2-7; D is ambiguous. Germline lookup yields CDR1 SGDLS and CDR2 YYNGEE. The length of the CDR3 is 15 residues. V was trimmed by 1 base and J by 2 bases, leaving 13 bases between them. The CDR3 nucleotides are TGTGCCAGCAGCGTATCCCCCACTGCCCCCTACGAGCAGTACTTC. This gives the protein CASSVSPTAPYEQYF. Variable domain in full (rest from reference TRBV9 and TRBJ2-7): DSGVTQTPKHLITATGQRVTLRCSPRSGDLSVYWYQQSLDQGLQFLIQYYNGEERAKGNILERFSAQQFPDLHSELNLSSLELGDSALYFCASSVSPTAPYEQYFGPGTRLTVT.

The chain is built from TRBV13 and TRBJ2-7, with D possibly TRBD1 on 7 matching bases. V shed 5 bases and J shed 7 bases, with 18 bases lying between them. The CDR3 totals 14 residues. In germline, CDR1 is PRHDT, CDR2 FYEKMQ (reference sequence). This chain's CDR3 is CASSHREGAGEQYF. CDR3 coding DNA: TGTGCCAGCAGCCACCGTGAGGGGGCGGGGGAGCAGTACTTC.

V usage is TRBV5-4 and J usage is TRBJ2-7, with TRBD2 matching 11 bases. The CDR3 length is 17 residues. After removal of 2 bases from V and 0 bases from J, the junction contained 7 bases not matched to a gene. CDR1 and CDR2 (germline): SGHNT, YYREEE (reference sequence). The chain's CDR3 is CASSFGLAGASSYEQYF. The CDR3 DNA reads as TGTGCCAGCAGCTTCGGACTAGCGGGCGCTAGCTCCTACGAGCAGTACTTC.

The chain has TRBV25-1 and TRBJ1-5; the match to TRBD1 covers 9 bases. Losses at the gene ends were 6 bases for V and 4 bases for J; bases not matched to a gene: 4. The CDR3 length is 14 residues. Germline V gene sequence: CDR1 MGHDK, CDR2 SYGVNS. The CDR3 spells CASRGTGLNQPQHF. The CDR3 DNA sequence: TGTGCCAGCAGAGGGACAGGGCTAAATCAGCCCCAGCATTTT.

This clone was counted once. This chain connects TRBV2 to TRBJ1-4, with D perhaps matching TRBD1 (6 bases). The CDR3 is 16 amino acids. The ends were cut back, 6 bases at V and 3 bases at J, with 17 bases in the middle. From germline, CDR1 is SNHLY and CDR2 FYNNEI. Written as DNA, the CDR3 is TGTGCCAGCAGCCCTAAAGGGTACAGGGCTAATGAAAAACTGTTTTTT. This gives the protein CASSPKGYRANEKLFF.

The rearrangement links TRBV4-1 to TRBJ2-5; a weak D match, TRBD2 (6 bases). The CDR3 runs to 15 residues. CDR1 and CDR2 from the germline V gene are MGHRA and YSYEKL. Trimming left V 4 bases short and J 6 bases short, with 18 bases between. CDR3 DNA sequence: TGCGCCAGCAGCCGCCCGGGACTGATTGATAAGACCCAGTACTTC. Protein sequence: CASSRPGLIDKTQYF.

The chain uses TRBV10-3 and TRBJ2-7; 10 bases line up with TRBD2. The CDR3 sequence is 18 residues long. With 10 bases clipped from V and 2 bases from J, the junction kept 20 bases outside the gene matches. Germline loops: CDR1 ENHRY, CDR2 SYGVKD. DNA of the CDR3: TGTGCCACCCATCCTGACAGGGAACTAGCGGGAACCCCCTACGAGCAGTACTTC. This codes for CATHPDRELAGTPYEQYF.

The genes are TRBV28 and TRBJ2-1; 8 positions match TRBD2. The CDR3 has 13 amino acids. The ends lost 4 bases at V and 8 bases at J; junction bases unmatched: 4. Per germline, CDR1 MDHEN and CDR2 SYDVKM. The CDR3 is CASSWTSSDEQFF. The CDR3 DNA reads as TGTGCCAGCAGTTGGACTAGCAGTGATGAGCAGTTCTTC.

The chain combines TRBV19 with TRBJ2-7, with 9 positions matching TRBD1. This CDR3 is built from 16 residues. The ends lost 7 bases at V and 0 bases at J; junction bases unmatched: 10. Germline V lookup: CDR1 LNHDA, CDR2 SQIVND (reference sequence). DNA of the CDR3: TGTGCCAGTACCGAATCTCCGGGACAGGGCTCCTACGAGCAGTACTTC. Translation gives CASTESPGQGSYEQYF. The full variable domain, completed using reference TRBV19 and TRBJ2-7, is DGGITQSPKYLFRKEGQNVTLSCEQNLNHDAMYWYRQDPGQGLRLIYYSQIVNDFQKGDIAEGYSVSREKKESFPLTVTSAQKNPTAFYLCASTESPGQGSYEQYFGPGTRLTVT.

The V and J genes are TRBV10-3 and TRBJ2-5, with 10 bases aligning to TRBD2. This CDR3 contains 16 residues. Per the germline V gene, CDR1 is ENHRY and CDR2 is SYGVKD. J was trimmed by 7 bases and V by 4 bases; bases with no gene match: 12. The CDR3 nucleotides are TGTGCCATCAGTGGGGACGAGGAGCGGGAGGGGATGACCCAGTACTTC. Protein: CAISGDEEREGMTQYF.

Remarks on this clone: This specimen includes other DNA sequences encoding the same CDR3. The rearrangement joins TRBV6-5 to TRBJ2-5; the match to TRBD2 covers 15 bases. V lost 6 bases to trimming and J lost 5 bases; unmatched junction nucleotides: 4. This CDR3 region has 15 residues. The germline CDR1 and CDR2 sequences are MNHEY and SVGAGI. This CDR3 reads CASRAGTSGRETQYF. The CDR3 DNA is TGTGCCAGCAGGGCGGGGACTAGCGGGAGGGAGACCCAGTACTTC.

A single count supports this clone. This chain uses TRBV6-5 with TRBJ2-3; 9 bases are shared with TRBD2. CDR1 is MNHEY and CDR2 is SVGAGI in the germline V gene. CDR3 size: 15 residues. With 5 bases clipped from V and 2 bases from J, the junction kept 5 bases outside the gene matches. CDR3 sequence: CASSPVAGVTDTQYF. The DNA of the CDR3 is TGTGCCAGCAGTCCGGTAGCGGGGGTCACAGATACGCAGTATTTT.

The chain recombines TRBV4-2 with TRBJ1-2; 7 nucleotides line up with TRBD1. This CDR3 is built from 16 residues. After removal of 4 bases from V and 4 bases from J, the junction contained 12 bases not matched to a gene. Germline lookup yields CDR1 LGHNA and CDR2 YNFKEQ. In nucleotides, the CDR3 is TGTGCCAGCAGCCTCAAGGGCAGGGGGGCCGGCTATGGCTACACCTTC. Its translation is CASSLKGRGAGYGYTF.

The sample holds one count of this clone. V usage is TRBV9 and J usage is TRBJ1-1; weak D call: TRBD1 (6 bases). Germline loops: CDR1 SGDLS, CDR2 YYNGEE. The CDR3 runs 15 residues. Between the trimmed V and J ends, which lost 6 bases and 8 bases, there was a span of 23 bases. CDR3 sequence: CASTPLLPGGAEAFF. DNA for the CDR3: TGTGCCAGCACCCCCTTACTACCGGGGGGCGCCGAAGCTTTCTTT.

This clone is a singleton in its sample. The chain is built from TRBV19 and TRBJ2-7, with a possible D match to TRBD2 (5 bases). Germline V CDR1 and CDR2: LNHDA, SQIVND (reference sequence). The CDR3 loop spans 14 amino acids. Trimming pared 3 bases from V and 4 bases from J, leaving 13 bases between. CDR3 loop: CASSIGLDFYEQYF. The DNA for the CDR3 is TGTGCCAGTAGTATTGGGCTGGACTTTTACGAGCAGTACTTC.

The chain employs TRBV6-5 and TRBJ1-1; the match to TRBD1 covers 7 bases. Germline V gene lookup returns CDR1 MNHEY and CDR2 SVGAGI. After removal of 5 bases from V and 0 bases from J, the junction contained 6 bases not matched to a gene. This CDR3 spans 15 amino acids. The CDR3, as DNA: TGTGCCAGCAGTCTTACGACAGGGATGAACACTGAAGCTTTCTTT. Protein product: CASSLTTGMNTEAFF.

This sequence joins TRBV30 and TRBJ1-5, with D uncertain. There are 14 residues in the CDR3. V was clipped by 4 bases and J by 0 bases, with 10 bases between them. CDR1 is GTSNPN and CDR2 is SVGIG in the germline V gene (reference sequence). The CDR3 nucleotides read TGTGCCTGGAACGCAGGTTATAGCAATCAGCCCCAGCATTTT. Protein: CAWNAGYSNQPQHF. The variable domain in full, completed from reference TRBV30 and TRBJ1-5, reads SQTIHQWPATLVQPVGSPLSLECTVEGTSNPNLYWYRQAAGRGLQLLFYSVGIGQISSEVPQNLSASRPQDRQFILSSKKLLLSDSGFYLCAWNAGYSNQPQHFGDGTRLSIL.

Comment on this clone: The same CDR3 also results from other DNA sequences found in this sample. This chain joins TRBV11-2 and TRBJ2-1; maybe TRBD1 (5 bases). CDR1 SGHAT and CDR2 FQNNGV come from the germline V gene. The CDR3 contains 15 residues. Trimming pared 1 base from V and 2 bases from J, leaving 9 bases between. CDR3 coding DNA: TGTGCCAGCAGCTTAGTGGCAGGGCCCTACAATGAGCAGTTCTTC. Translation: CASSLVAGPYNEQFF.

The sample holds one count of this clone. The V gene is TRBV7-9, the J gene TRBJ2-3; D is unresolved. CDR3 length: 16 amino acids. Germline CDR1 is SEHNR and CDR2 is FQNEAQ (reference sequence). Trimming stripped 5 bases from V and 0 bases from J, with 15 bases between. This CDR3 reads CASSHVRAVSTDTQYF. CDR3 DNA: TGTGCCAGCAGCCACGTTCGGGCAGTGAGCACAGATACGCAGTATTTT.

This chain joins TRBV10-1 and TRBJ2-7, with TRBD1 matching 11 bases. Germline V gene data show CDR1 as WNHNN and CDR2 as SYGVQD (reference sequence). This CDR3 contains 16 residues. Losses at the gene ends were 0 bases for V and 4 bases for J; bases not matched to a gene: 5. The CDR3 DNA is TGCGCCAGCAGTGAGTCTGGGACAGGGGGGCGGTACGAGCAGTACTTC. Protein: CASSESGTGGRYEQYF.

The chain uses TRBV19 and TRBJ2-7, with TRBD2 matching over 9 bases. The germline CDR1 and CDR2 sequences are LNHDA and SQIVND (reference sequence). Germline trimming cut 9 bases from V and 3 bases from J; bases unmatched to any gene: 12. The length of the CDR3 is 15 residues. DNA for the CDR3: TGTGCCAGACGCCAAGCGGGAGGTACTCTCTACGAGCAGTACTTC. This sequence encodes CARRQAGGTLYEQYF.